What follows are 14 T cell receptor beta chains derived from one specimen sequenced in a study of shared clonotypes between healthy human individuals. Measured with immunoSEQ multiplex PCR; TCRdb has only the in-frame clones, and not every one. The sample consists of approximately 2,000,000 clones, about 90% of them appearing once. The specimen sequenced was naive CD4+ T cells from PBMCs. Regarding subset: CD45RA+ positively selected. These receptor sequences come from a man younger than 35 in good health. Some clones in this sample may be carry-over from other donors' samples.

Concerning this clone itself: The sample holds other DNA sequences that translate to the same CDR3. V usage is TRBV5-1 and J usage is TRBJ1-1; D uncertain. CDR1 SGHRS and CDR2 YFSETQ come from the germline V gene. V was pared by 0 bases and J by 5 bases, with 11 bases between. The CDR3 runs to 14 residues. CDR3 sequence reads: CASSLEGLWTEAFF. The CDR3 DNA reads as TGCGCCAGCAGCTTGGAAGGGCTTTGGACTGAAGCTTTCTTT.

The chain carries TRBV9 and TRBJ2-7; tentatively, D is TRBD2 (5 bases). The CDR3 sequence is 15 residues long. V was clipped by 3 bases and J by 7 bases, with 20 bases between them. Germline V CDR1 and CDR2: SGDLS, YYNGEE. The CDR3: CASSAAAGLLEEQYF. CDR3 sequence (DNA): TGTGCCAGCAGCGCCGCGGCAGGACTCCTGGAAGAGCAGTACTTC. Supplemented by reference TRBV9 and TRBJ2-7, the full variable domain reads DSGVTQTPKHLITATGQRVTLRCSPRSGDLSVYWYQQSLDQGLQFLIQYYNGEERAKGNILERFSAQQFPDLHSELNLSSLELGDSALYFCASSAAAGLLEEQYFGPGTRLTVT.

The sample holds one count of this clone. CDR3 nucleotide sequence: TGTGCCAGTAGTACGACCGGTCAAGGGCCCCAGCATTTT. Translation: CASSTTGQGPQHF. The chain has TRBV19 and TRBJ1-5, with D unresolved. Between the trimmed V and J ends, which lost 4 bases and 9 bases, there was a span of 13 bases. Germline CDR1 and CDR2: LNHDA and SQIVND (reference sequence). This CDR3 comprises 13 residues.

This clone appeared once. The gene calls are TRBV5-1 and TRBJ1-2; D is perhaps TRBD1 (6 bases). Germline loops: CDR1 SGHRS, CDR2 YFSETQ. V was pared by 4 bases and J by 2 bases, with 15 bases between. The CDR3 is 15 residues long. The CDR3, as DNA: TGCGCCAGCAGCCTCAAAGGGGGTGACAACTATGGCTACACCTTC. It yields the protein CASSLKGGDNYGYTF.

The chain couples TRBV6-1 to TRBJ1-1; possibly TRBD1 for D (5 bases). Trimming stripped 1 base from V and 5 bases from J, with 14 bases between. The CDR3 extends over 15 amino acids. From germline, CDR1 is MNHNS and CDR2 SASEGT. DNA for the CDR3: TGTGCCAGCAGTGAAGTTCTGGGGGGACGGACTGAAGCTTTCTTT. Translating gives CASSEVLGGRTEAFF.

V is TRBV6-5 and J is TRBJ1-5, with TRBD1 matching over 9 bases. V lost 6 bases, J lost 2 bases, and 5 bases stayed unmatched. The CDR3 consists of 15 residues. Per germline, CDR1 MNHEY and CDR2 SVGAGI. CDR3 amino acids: CASSTDRGGNQPQHF. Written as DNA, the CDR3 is TGTGCCAGCAGCACGGACAGGGGTGGCAATCAGCCCCAGCATTTT.

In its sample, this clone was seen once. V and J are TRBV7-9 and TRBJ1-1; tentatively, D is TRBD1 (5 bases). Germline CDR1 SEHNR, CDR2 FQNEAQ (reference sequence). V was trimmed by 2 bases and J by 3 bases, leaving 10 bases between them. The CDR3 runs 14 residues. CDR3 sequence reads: CASSLTGAHTEAFF. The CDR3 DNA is TGTGCCAGCAGCTTAACTGGGGCCCACACTGAAGCTTTCTTT.

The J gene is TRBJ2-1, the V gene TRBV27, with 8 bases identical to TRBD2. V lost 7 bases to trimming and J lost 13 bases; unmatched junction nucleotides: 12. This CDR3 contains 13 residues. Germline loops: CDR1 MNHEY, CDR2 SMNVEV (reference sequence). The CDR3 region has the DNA TGTGCCAGCAAGGTAGCGGGACTCCAGGAACAGTTCTTC. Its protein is CASKVAGLQEQFF.

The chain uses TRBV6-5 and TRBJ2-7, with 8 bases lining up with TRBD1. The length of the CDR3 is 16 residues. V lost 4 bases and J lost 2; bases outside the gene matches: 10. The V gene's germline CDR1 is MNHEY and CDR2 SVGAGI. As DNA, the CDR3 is TGTGCCAGCAGTTCCGATCGGACAGGGAGTCCCTACGAGCAGTACTTC. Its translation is CASSSDRTGSPYEQYF.

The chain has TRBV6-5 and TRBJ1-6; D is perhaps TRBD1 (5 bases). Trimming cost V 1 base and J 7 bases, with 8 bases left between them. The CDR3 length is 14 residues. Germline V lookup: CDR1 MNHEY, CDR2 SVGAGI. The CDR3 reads CASSYWGRNSPLHF. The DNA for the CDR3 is TGTGCCAGCAGTTACTGGGGCAGGAATTCACCCCTCCACTTT.

The DNA of the CDR3 is TGTGCCAGCAGCTTAGGCCCGTTGAACACCGGGGAGCTGTTTTTT. This codes for CASSLGPLNTGELFF. The J gene is TRBJ2-2, the V gene TRBV11-2; D gene unclear. The CDR3 is 15 residues long. With 1 base removed from V and 1 base from J, the gap between germline ends came to 7 bases. CDR1 and CDR2 from the germline V gene are SGHAT and FQNNGV. The whole variable domain, filled in from reference TRBV11-2 and TRBJ2-2, reads EAGVAQSPRYKIIEKRQSVAFWCNPISGHATLYWYQQILGQGPKLLIQFQNNGVVDDSQLPKDRFSAERLKGVDSTLKIQPAKLEDSAVYLCASSLGPLNTGELFFGEGSRLTVL.

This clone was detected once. The CDR3 spells CASSVGTVMETQYF. CDR3 coding DNA: TGTGCCAGCAGCGTAGGGACAGTTATGGAGACCCAGTACTTC. The chain joins TRBV9 to TRBJ2-5, with a tentative D call TRBD1 (6 bases). The V end lost 0 bases, the J end lost 5 bases, and 11 bases lay between the germline ends. The CDR3 length is 14 residues. Germline CDR1 is SGDLS and CDR2 is YYNGEE.

CDR3 DNA: TGTGCCAGCCATAGCCCGGGACAGCCCGTTCAGCCCCAGCATTTT. Translation gives CASHSPGQPVQPQHF. This chain links TRBV28 with TRBJ1-5; 7 bases are a match to TRBD1. The CDR3 sequence is 15 residues long. Germline CDR1 is MDHEN and CDR2 is SYDVKM. The ends lost 8 bases at V and 6 bases at J; junction bases unmatched: 13.

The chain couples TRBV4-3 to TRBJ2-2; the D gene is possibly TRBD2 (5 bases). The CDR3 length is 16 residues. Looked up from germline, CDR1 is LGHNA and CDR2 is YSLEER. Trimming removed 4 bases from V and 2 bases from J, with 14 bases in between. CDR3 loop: CASSPPGGSNTGELFF. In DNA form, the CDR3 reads TGCGCCAGCAGCCCCCCTGGCGGGTCAAACACCGGGGAGCTGTTTTTT.